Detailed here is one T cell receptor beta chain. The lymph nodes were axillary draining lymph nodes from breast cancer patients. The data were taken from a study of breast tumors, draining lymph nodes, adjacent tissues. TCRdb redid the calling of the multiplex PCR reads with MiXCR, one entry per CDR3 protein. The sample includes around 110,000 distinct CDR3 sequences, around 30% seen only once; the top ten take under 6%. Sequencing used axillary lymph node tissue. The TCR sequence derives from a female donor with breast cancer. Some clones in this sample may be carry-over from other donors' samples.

The CDR3 loop reads CASSPFGGSDTQYF. The CDR3 nucleotides are TGTGCCAGCAGCCCTTTTGGGGGATCAGATACGCAGTATTTT. The chain has TRBV7-3 and TRBJ2-3; D possibly matches TRBD1 or TRBD2 (5 bases each). This CDR3 contains 14 residues. The germline V gene has CDR1 SGHTA and CDR2 FQGTGA. V was shortened by 5 bases and J by 4 bases, with 13 bases between the two germline ends.